These 10 T cell receptor beta chains were all obtained from the same sample, sequenced in a study of molecular identifiers for immune sequencing clone quantification. In TCRdb, the PCR reads were re-called with MiXCR into one record per CDR3 protein. Of about half a million distinct CDR3 sequences listed, 20% to 25% were seen once; the top ten hold approximately 0.8%. Material for sequencing was naive CD8+ T cells from blood, with Jurkat cell RNA spiked in. Subset specified: FACS-sorted CD8+CD4-CCR7+CD45RA+ naive T cells. The receptors derive from a human donor in good health. Some libraries in this study had Jurkat cell RNA spiked in.

The sample holds a few counts of this clonotype. The rearrangement uses TRBV6-1 and TRBJ2-7; D may be TRBD1 (6 bases). The CDR3 extends over 13 amino acids. Germline loops: CDR1 MNHNS, CDR2 SASEGT. V was trimmed by 7 bases and J by 1 base, leaving 11 bases between them. CDR3 in amino acids: CASIGQSSYEQYF. Written as DNA, the CDR3 is TGTGCCAGCATCGGACAGTCTTCCTACGAGCAGTACTTC.

The gene calls are TRBV20-1 and TRBJ2-7; D uncertain. V was clipped by 4 bases and J by 0 bases, with 13 bases between them. Germline CDR1 and CDR2: DFQATT and SNEGSKA (reference sequence). The CDR3 runs 14 residues. CDR3 sequence reads: CSATSLVTSYEQYF. CDR3 in DNA: TGCAGTGCTACCTCACTCGTTACCTCCTACGAGCAGTACTTC.

In its sample, this clonotype was seen once. This may be a read error: a much more frequent sequence differs by one nucleotide. The chain couples TRBV7-2 to TRBJ2-7, with TRBD1 as a possible D gene (6 bases). Germline CDR1 SGHTA, CDR2 FQGNSA. CDR3 length: 17 residues. CDR3 sequence: CASSPMNGWDITYEQCF. In nucleotides, the CDR3 is TGTGCCAGCAGCCCAATGAATGGTTGGGACATCACCTACGAGCAGTGCTTC.

This clonotype appeared once. A much larger clone differs by one base, so this may be a read error. The J gene is TRBJ2-7, the V gene TRBV6-5; D is unresolved. The CDR3 has 14 residues. Germline CDR1 is MNHEY and CDR2 is SVGAGI. Trimming pared 6 bases from V and 3 bases from J, leaving 15 bases between. DNA of the CDR3: TGTGCCAGCAGCCTTCCGCCCCCCTACTACGAGCAGTACTTC. Protein product: CASSLPPPYYEQYF.

Turning to this clonotype: Possible read error: a much larger clone is one base away. This chain links TRBV12-3 or TRBV12-4 with TRBJ1-5; the D is unclear. The CDR3 spans 16 residues. Between the trimmed V and J ends, which lost 9 bases and 4 bases, there was a span of 22 bases. Here the CDR3 reads CARSPARQSINQPQHF. The CDR3 DNA reads as TGTGCCAGAAGTCCCGCTCGGCAGTCGATTAATCAGCCCCAGCATTTT.

With regard to this clonotype: One end of the junction does not line up with germline, which may come from a read error. This chain joins TRBV5-3 and TRBJ1-2; D is unresolved. TRBV5-3 is treated as an ORF (open reading frame) with a function not yet certain. The CDR3 totals 16 residues. CDR3 sequence: CASSLAPAGSCYGYTF. CDR3 coding DNA: TGTGCCAGCAGCTTGGCCCCGGCAGGATCTTGCTATGGCTACACCTTC.

On this clonotype: It may be a read error: a sequence one base away is much more abundant. V usage is TRBV6-2 or TRBV6-3 and J usage is TRBJ2-7; D perhaps matches TRBD2 (5 bases). The CDR3 length is 12 residues. CDR1 and CDR2 (germline): MNHEY, SVGEGT. CDR3 coding DNA: TGTGCCAGCACTGGGGAGAGCTACAAGCAGTACTTC. Protein sequence: CASTGESYKQYF.

This clonotype was detected many times. The chain couples TRBV28 to TRBJ2-3; no reliable D call. Trimming removed 1 base at V and 3 bases at J, with 14 bases between. CDR1 and CDR2 from the germline V gene are MDHEN and SYDVKM. This CDR3 region has 16 residues. The CDR3 nucleotides read TGTGCCAGCAGTTTATACGGCACCAGAACAACAGATACGCAGTATTTT. Amino acids: CASSLYGTRTTDTQYF.

This clonotype showed up just a few times. The chain uses TRBV19 and TRBJ2-7; tentative D call: TRBD2 (5 bases). CDR3 length: 14 amino acids. Germline CDR1 LNHDA, CDR2 SQIVND (reference sequence). V was trimmed by 2 bases and J by 2 bases, leaving 10 bases between them. CDR3: CASSISGVTYEQYF. The CDR3, as DNA: TGTGCCAGTAGTATAAGCGGTGTTACCTACGAGCAGTACTTC.

The V gene is TRBV6-5, the J gene TRBJ1-5; 8 bases map to TRBD1. The V gene's germline CDR1 is MNHEY and CDR2 SVGAGI. The CDR3 is 13 amino acids. The V gene end was trimmed by 2 bases and the J gene end by 6 bases; junction bases not matched to a gene: 0. CDR3 coding DNA: TGTGCCAGCAGTTACGACAGGGGTCAGCCCCAGCATTTT. Translated: CASSYDRGQPQHF.